This is a list of T cell receptor beta chains from one sample in a study of blood T cells in healthy people across ages. TCRdb re-called the 5' RACE reads through MiXCR, storing one row per CDR3 protein. Of roughly 2 million distinct CDR3 sequences in the sample, about 49% were seen once. What was sequenced was blood. The receptors come from a woman aged 40 to 49 in good health. The CDR3 runs from the conserved cysteine through the conserved F or W. The D gene is left open where the match is weak. Expanded clones get a size class; other rows say once, few or many, or leave the size out.

DNA,CDR3,D,V,J,size
TGTGCCAGCAGTTCAGGACAGGCGGAGGGGCAAGAGACCCAGTACTTC,CASSSGQAEGQETQYF,-,TRBV12-3/TRBV12-4,TRBJ2-5,few
TGTGCCATCGGAGGTAGGTCGACTAGCGGGGGACCCGCCTACGAGCAGTACTTC,CAIGGRSTSGGPAYEQYF,TRBD2,TRBV10-3,TRBJ2-7,-
TGTGCCAGCAGTTCCGCCGCTAGCGGGCCCTACGAGCAGTACTTC,CASSSAASGPYEQYF,TRBD2,TRBV28,TRBJ2-7,-
TGCGCCAGCAGCCGTGCCGGGACTAGCGGTCTGCCTAGCTCCTACAATGAGCAGTACTTC,CASSRAGTSGLPSSYNEQYF,TRBD2,TRBV5-1,TRBJ2-7,-
TGTGCCAGCAGCGTCGACGGACAAGGATATCAGCCCCAGCATTTT,CASSVDGQGYQPQHF,-,TRBV9,TRBJ1-5,-
TGTGTCAGCAAACTAACAGGGACGGACGAGCAGTACTTC,CVSKLTGTDEQYF,-,TRBV2,TRBJ2-7,-
TGTGCCAGCAGTTTAAGGGGCCGGACAACAAAGAAACATAACTATGGCTACACCTTC,CASSLRGRTTKKHNYGYTF,-,TRBV28,TRBJ1-2,-
TGTGCCAGCAGCACCGGGACAGGAGGCTCTGGGGCCAACGTCCTGACTTTC,CASSTGTGGSGANVLTF,TRBD1,TRBV12-3/TRBV12-4,TRBJ2-6,few
TGTGCCAGCAGCGCCGTTGTTAGCAATGAGCAGTTCTTC,CASSAVVSNEQFF,-,TRBV9,TRBJ2-1,-
TGCGCCAGCAGCTTGGGGCCAGGCAGAAGGGAAGAGACCCAGTACTTC,CASSLGPGRREETQYF,-,TRBV5-1,TRBJ2-5,few
TGTGCCAGCAACGTTCGGGGGGGGGAGACCCAGTACTTC,CASNVRGGETQYF,TRBD2,TRBV7-2,TRBJ2-5,-
TGCAGTGCCTGGGCCCCGCTGCAGGGTCAGCCCCAGCATTTT,CSAWAPLQGQPQHF,-,TRBV20-1,TRBJ1-5,-
TGTGCCAGCAGCTCGGGACAGGGGAGCCAGACCCAGTACTTC,CASSSGQGSQTQYF,TRBD1,TRBV7-6,TRBJ2-5,-
TGTGCCAGCAGTTACGGGTTCGGGGGGCAGAACACCGGGGATCTGTTTTTT,CASSYGFGGQNTGDLFF,-,TRBV6-2/TRBV6-3,TRBJ2-2,-
TGTGCCAGCAGCTTAGAAGGCAGGGAGGAGCAGTACTTC,CASSLEGREEQYF,-,TRBV7-6,TRBJ2-5,-